This TCR beta chain originates from a study of OX40 agonist ivuxolimab in advanced cancers. Study details: Patients receiving dose escalation had hepatocellular carcinoma, melanoma, renal cell or head and neck cancer. Prior anti-PD-1, anti-PD-L1 or anti-CTLA-4 therapy did not bar entry, and around 39% had some.

CDR3 size: 13 residues. V lost 6 bases and J 6 bases, leaving 13 bases between the germline ends. From germline, CDR1 is LGHNT and CDR2 FRNRAP. Notes on the study in general: On average, a greater number of expanded clones characterised CD8+ T cells relative to CD4+.

Using immunoSEQ multiplex PCR, the repertoire was profiled, and TCRdb retains in-frame clones only, with some absent. Of around 70,000 clones in the sample, roughly 89% were seen once. With respect to this clone: Its specificity is unknown.

The sequencing here drew on CD4+ or CD8+ T cells sorted from blood, taken in a trial of the OX40 agonist ivuxolimab. V is TRBV12-5 and J is TRBJ2-3, with a weak D call TRBD2 (5 bases). This clonotype originated in an adult with an advanced solid tumor such as melanoma, head and neck, liver or kidney cancer. The CDR3 region has the DNA TGTGCTAGTGGGCCGGACTGGATGGATACGCAGTATTTT. Residues: CASGPDWMDTQYF.